The rows below give T cell receptor beta chains drawn from one sample of a study of OX40 agonist ivuxolimab in advanced cancers. Profiling relied on immunoSEQ multiplex PCR, and the TCRdb table lists in-frame clones only, not all of them. The data show under 150,000 clones, around 91% seen once. This specimen consisted of CD4+ or CD8+ T cells sorted from blood, obtained in a trial of the OX40 agonist ivuxolimab. The source of these receptors is an adult with an advanced solid tumor such as melanoma, head and neck, liver or kidney cancer. Each CDR3 is given with its conserved first and last residue. Each record gives: J gene, D gene, V gene, clone size, CDR3 DNA, CDR3 protein. D genes are given only for firm matches. Clone size, where shown, is once, few, many, or a class for clones that have expanded.

j_call: TRBJ1-2; d_call: NA; v_call: TRBV5-6; clone_size: NA; cdr3_nt: TGTGCCAGCAGCTTACTGGGAGGTTCTGGCTACACCTTC; cdr3_aa: CASSLLGGSGYTF
j_call: TRBJ1-5; d_call: NA; v_call: TRBV4-1; clone_size: NA; cdr3_nt: TGCGCCAGCAGCCAAGAAGGGACTGGGAATCAGCCCCAGCATTTT; cdr3_aa: CASSQEGTGNQPQHF
j_call: TRBJ2-1; d_call: TRBD2; v_call: TRBV11-3; clone_size: NA; cdr3_nt: TGTGCCAGCAGCACTAGCGGGGGGGCCTACAATGAGCAGTTCTTC; cdr3_aa: CASSTSGGAYNEQFF
j_call: TRBJ2-7; d_call: NA; v_call: TRBV28; clone_size: NA; cdr3_nt: TGTGCCAGCAGAACAGCGACCTACGAGCAGTACTTC; cdr3_aa: CASRTATYEQYF
j_call: TRBJ2-7; d_call: NA; v_call: TRBV11-2; clone_size: NA; cdr3_nt: TGTGCCAGCAGCGATGTCACAGGGGCGCGGGATCGTTACGAGCAGTACTTC; cdr3_aa: CASSDVTGARDRYEQYF
j_call: TRBJ1-5; d_call: NA; v_call: TRBV30; clone_size: NA; cdr3_nt: TGTGCCTGGAGTCCGGCTGGCAATAGCAATCAGCCCCAGCATTTT; cdr3_aa: CAWSPAGNSNQPQHF
j_call: TRBJ2-3; d_call: TRBD2; v_call: TRBV14; clone_size: NA; cdr3_nt: TGTGCCAGCAGTCCTAGCGGGGGATACACAGATACGCAGTATTTT; cdr3_aa: CASSPSGGYTDTQYF
j_call: TRBJ1-3; d_call: NA; v_call: TRBV19; clone_size: NA; cdr3_nt: TGTGCCAGTAGACCACCAGGGAACACCATATATTTT; cdr3_aa: CASRPPGNTIYF
j_call: TRBJ2-1; d_call: NA; v_call: TRBV5-6; clone_size: NA; cdr3_nt: TGTGCCAGCAGCTTGGCCCTAGAGGTTGAGCAGTTCTTC; cdr3_aa: CASSLALEVEQFF
j_call: TRBJ2-5; d_call: NA; v_call: TRBV6-6; clone_size: NA; cdr3_nt: TGTGCCAGCAGTTCGGGGCACCAAGAGACCCAGTACTTC; cdr3_aa: CASSSGHQETQYF
j_call: TRBJ2-1; d_call: NA; v_call: TRBV25-1; clone_size: NA; cdr3_nt: TGTGCCAGCAGTGCCTTCGAGGATACCTACAATGAGCAGTTCTTC; cdr3_aa: CASSAFEDTYNEQFF
j_call: TRBJ1-4; d_call: TRBD1; v_call: TRBV2; clone_size: NA; cdr3_nt: TGTGCCAGCAGACAGGCACCGGGACAGGGTGAAAAACTGTTTTTT; cdr3_aa: CASRQAPGQGEKLFF
j_call: TRBJ2-2; d_call: NA; v_call: TRBV5-1; clone_size: NA; cdr3_nt: TGCGCCAGCAGCTTGGTAGCTGACATAAGGGCCGGGGAGCTGTTTTTT; cdr3_aa: CASSLVADIRAGELFF
j_call: TRBJ2-3; d_call: NA; v_call: TRBV10-3; clone_size: NA; cdr3_nt: TGTGCCATCAGTGAGTCGAACGACCTGGCAGATACGCAGTATTTT; cdr3_aa: CAISESNDLADTQYF
j_call: TRBJ1-3; d_call: NA; v_call: TRBV28; clone_size: NA; cdr3_nt: TGTGCCAGTCGGGGTGCGGCCTCTGGAAACACCATATATTTT; cdr3_aa: CASRGAASGNTIYF
j_call: TRBJ1-1; d_call: TRBD1; v_call: TRBV28; clone_size: NA; cdr3_nt: TGTGCCAGCAGACCAGGGGGTTCAGGCACTGAAGCTTTCTTT; cdr3_aa: CASRPGGSGTEAFF
j_call: TRBJ2-1; d_call: TRBD1; v_call: TRBV19; clone_size: NA; cdr3_nt: TGTGCCAGTAGGATTCCGGGACAGGGGTACAATGAGCAGTTCTTC; cdr3_aa: CASRIPGQGYNEQFF
j_call: TRBJ1-1; d_call: NA; v_call: TRBV30; clone_size: NA; cdr3_nt: TGTGCCTGGAGTATACCAGGGGTTAGCACTGAAGCTTTCTTT; cdr3_aa: CAWSIPGVSTEAFF
j_call: TRBJ1-1; d_call: TRBD1; v_call: TRBV7-6; clone_size: NA; cdr3_nt: TGTGCCAGCAGCAGACAGGGGCGGAACACTGAAGCTTTCTTT; cdr3_aa: CASSRQGRNTEAFF
j_call: TRBJ1-4; d_call: NA; v_call: TRBV28; clone_size: NA; cdr3_nt: TGTGCCAGTGGTCGCTCCGCTGGTAATGAAAAACTGTTTTTT; cdr3_aa: CASGRSAGNEKLFF
j_call: TRBJ2-7; d_call: TRBD1; v_call: TRBV5-1; clone_size: NA; cdr3_nt: TGCGCCAGCAGCAGGGGACAGGCCTACGAGCAGTACTTC; cdr3_aa: CASSRGQAYEQYF
j_call: TRBJ2-3; d_call: NA; v_call: TRBV7-9; clone_size: NA; cdr3_nt: TGTGCCAGCAGCCCCGCATCCACAGGAGATACGCAGTATTTT; cdr3_aa: CASSPASTGDTQYF
j_call: TRBJ2-1; d_call: NA; v_call: TRBV7-2; clone_size: NA; cdr3_nt: TGTGCCAGCAGCTTAGCACGGTGGGGGGTTCAATGGCTGTTCTTC; cdr3_aa: CASSLARWGVQWLFF
j_call: TRBJ1-2; d_call: NA; v_call: TRBV6-5; clone_size: NA; cdr3_nt: TGTGCCAGCAGTTCCCAGGGTTCAAATGGCTACACCTTC; cdr3_aa: CASSSQGSNGYTF
j_call: TRBJ1-1; d_call: NA; v_call: TRBV19; clone_size: NA; cdr3_nt: TGTGCCAGTATCCCAAACAGGGCCAACACTGAAGCTTTCTTT; cdr3_aa: CASIPNRANTEAFF
j_call: TRBJ1-2; d_call: NA; v_call: TRBV5-1; clone_size: NA; cdr3_nt: TGCGCCAGCAGCTTGGCGGGGCGAAGTGGCTACACCTTC; cdr3_aa: CASSLAGRSGYTF
j_call: TRBJ2-3; d_call: TRBD2; v_call: TRBV29-1; clone_size: NA; cdr3_nt: TGCAGCGTTGAAGCAAGCGGGGGCACAGATACGCAGTATTTT; cdr3_aa: CSVEASGGTDTQYF
j_call: TRBJ1-1; d_call: NA; v_call: TRBV7-2; clone_size: NA; cdr3_nt: TGTGCCAGCAGACCCTCCTCAGGGATTGAAGCTTTCTTT; cdr3_aa: CASRPSSGIEAFF
j_call: TRBJ1-6; d_call: NA; v_call: TRBV7-9; clone_size: NA; cdr3_nt: TGTGCCAGCAGCCTTCAGGGAGTCAGTTCACCCCTCCACTTT; cdr3_aa: CASSLQGVSSPLHF
j_call: TRBJ2-7; d_call: NA; v_call: TRBV19; clone_size: once; cdr3_nt: TGTGCCAGTAGATCTTACGGGGGGCCGGGCGAGCAGTACTTC; cdr3_aa: CASRSYGGPGEQYF
j_call: TRBJ1-2; d_call: NA; v_call: TRBV27; clone_size: once; cdr3_nt: TGTGCCAGCAGTCGCACACAGGGCAACTATGGCTACACCTTC; cdr3_aa: CASSRTQGNYGYTF
j_call: TRBJ1-5; d_call: TRBD1; v_call: TRBV19; clone_size: NA; cdr3_nt: TGTGCCAGTAGTAGAATTCCACAGGGGGCTAGCAATCAGCCCCAGCATTTT; cdr3_aa: CASSRIPQGASNQPQHF
j_call: TRBJ1-1; d_call: NA; v_call: TRBV19; clone_size: once; cdr3_nt: TGTGCCAGTAGTGCACAGGGGAACACTGAAGCTTTCTTT; cdr3_aa: CASSAQGNTEAFF
j_call: TRBJ1-5; d_call: NA; v_call: TRBV27; clone_size: NA; cdr3_nt: TGTGCCAGCAGTGAAGACAGGCACTATCAGCCCCAGCATTTT; cdr3_aa: CASSEDRHYQPQHF
j_call: TRBJ2-3; d_call: NA; v_call: TRBV18; clone_size: NA; cdr3_nt: TGTGCCAGCTCACCTCGGGGGAGTGAAGATACGCAGTATTTT; cdr3_aa: CASSPRGSEDTQYF
j_call: TRBJ2-3; d_call: TRBD2; v_call: TRBV2; clone_size: NA; cdr3_nt: TGTGCCAGCAGTGACCCAGATCGGGGGGGCACAGATACGCAGTATTTT; cdr3_aa: CASSDPDRGGTDTQYF
j_call: TRBJ2-3; d_call: TRBD2; v_call: TRBV7-3; clone_size: NA; cdr3_nt: TGTGCCAGCAGCCCGATAGCGGGGGGTATCACAGATACGCAGTATTTT; cdr3_aa: CASSPIAGGITDTQYF
j_call: TRBJ2-7; d_call: NA; v_call: TRBV5-1; clone_size: NA; cdr3_nt: TGCGCCAGCAGCTTGCAAGGGAAAGAGCAGTACTTC; cdr3_aa: CASSLQGKEQYF
j_call: TRBJ2-3; d_call: TRBD2; v_call: TRBV7-2; clone_size: NA; cdr3_nt: TGTGCCAGCAGCTTAGCCCTAGGTGCGGGAGGCACAGATACGCAGTATTTT; cdr3_aa: CASSLALGAGGTDTQYF
j_call: TRBJ2-1; d_call: TRBD2; v_call: TRBV7-8; clone_size: NA; cdr3_nt: TGTGCCAGCAGCTTATCGGGACTAGCGGGGTACAATGAGCAGTTCTTC; cdr3_aa: CASSLSGLAGYNEQFF